This TCR beta chain comes out of a study of T-cell reconstitution after alpha-beta-depleted transplantation in children. The study, taken as a whole, reports: At around two months after transplant, the alpha-beta T cells were reportedly derived from several hundred expanded clones that came from non-depleted graft cells. There were some patients whose high TCRbeta diversity at day 60 came from surviving recipient T cells and thymic progenitors. Counts and diversity of T cells one year after transplant came mostly from newly produced T cells.

Preparation of the TCRbeta library involved a method that used unique molecular identifiers. TCRdb reprocessed the PCR reads with MiXCR, giving one entry per CDR3 protein. Here the sample spans some 600,000 distinct CDR3 sequences, 10% to 15% being singletons. The V gene end was trimmed by 4 bases and the J gene end by 7 bases; junction bases not matched to a gene: 9. This CDR3 is 15 amino acids long. Germline-derived CDR1 and CDR2 are LGHNA and YSLEER. As regards this clonotype: Its target is not known.

V gene TRBV4-3 combines with J gene TRBJ2-1, with TRBD2 identical over 8 bases. The clonotype was recovered from a male patient younger than 18 who had a stem cell transplant for acute myeloid leukemia, so the T cells may come from the graft donor. The sample consisted of PBMCs, mostly from graft donor cells, taken 360 days after TCRalphabeta/CD19-depleted stem cell transplant. The CDR3 sequence is CASSRGLAPNNEQFF. CDR3 DNA sequence: TGCGCCAGCAGCCGAGGACTAGCTCCTAATAATGAGCAGTTCTTC.